The following is a TCR beta chain sequence with its context. Its specificity is not known. This sample also contains other DNA sequences that code for the same CDR3. This record belongs to a study of beta chain features in type 1 diabetes. The whole isolated RNA underwent reverse transcription, so sequencing captured expressed TCRB transcripts. TCRdb's table, derived via immunoSEQ multiplex PCR, lists solely in-frame clones and lacks some. The sample holds 250,000 to 300,000 clones; around 7.3% are singletons and the top ten take more than 0.9%. The length of the CDR3 is 14 residues. Germline CDR1 MGHRA, CDR2 YSYEKL. The V gene lost 4 bases and the J gene lost 5 bases, with 14 bases spanning the gap. General study points: Researchers report that Type 1 diabetes patients had moderately but significantly shorter TCRB CDR3s across all four CD4+ subsets. Insertions were fewer and deletions more numerous at VDJ junctions in type 1 diabetes patients. PCR might favor shorter templates, but any such skew would affect patients and controls equally.

On average, the one heparinised blood draw given by each donor was approximately 100 mL. The receptor was isolated from a woman aged 18-29 years in good health. The rearrangement joins TRBV4-1 to TRBJ2-5, with a tentative D call TRBD1 (6 bases). The sample consisted of central memory CD4+ T cells from blood. This CDR3 reads CASSLTGRGETQYF. The CDR3 DNA is TGCGCCAGCAGCCTGACAGGTCGCGGGGAGACCCAGTACTTC.